This TCR beta chain was recorded in a study of cytomegalovirus exposure and HLA in healthy donors. Study outcomes and limitations: Association with HLA alleles at 0.05 false discovery rate was found for 16,951 TCR beta sequences in a later analysis. Specific recognition of CMV antigens was confirmed in vitro for three chains (all CMV-associated). Accounts indicate the classifier identified cytomegalovirus status with strong specificity and sensitivity.

Germline lookup yields CDR1 SGHDN and CDR2 FVKESK. Trimming left V 2 bases short and J 2 bases short, with 10 bases between. The CDR3 has 14 residues. The PCR used 60 Vbeta and 13 Jbeta primers. Method: immunoSEQ multiplex PCR; TCRdb's copy keeps in-frame clones and lacks some. The sample lists 100,000 to 150,000 clones; 10% were seen once. Comments on this clone: Antigen: not known.

The sequencing input was PBMCs. This chain joins TRBV14 and TRBJ2-7, with D perhaps TRBD2 (6 bases). The sequence was collected from a woman aged 18-29 years in good health and CMV-seropositive. The CDR3: CASSQTGSAYEQYF. The CDR3 DNA follows: TGTGCCAGCAGCCAAACCGGGAGCGCCTACGAGCAGTACTTC.